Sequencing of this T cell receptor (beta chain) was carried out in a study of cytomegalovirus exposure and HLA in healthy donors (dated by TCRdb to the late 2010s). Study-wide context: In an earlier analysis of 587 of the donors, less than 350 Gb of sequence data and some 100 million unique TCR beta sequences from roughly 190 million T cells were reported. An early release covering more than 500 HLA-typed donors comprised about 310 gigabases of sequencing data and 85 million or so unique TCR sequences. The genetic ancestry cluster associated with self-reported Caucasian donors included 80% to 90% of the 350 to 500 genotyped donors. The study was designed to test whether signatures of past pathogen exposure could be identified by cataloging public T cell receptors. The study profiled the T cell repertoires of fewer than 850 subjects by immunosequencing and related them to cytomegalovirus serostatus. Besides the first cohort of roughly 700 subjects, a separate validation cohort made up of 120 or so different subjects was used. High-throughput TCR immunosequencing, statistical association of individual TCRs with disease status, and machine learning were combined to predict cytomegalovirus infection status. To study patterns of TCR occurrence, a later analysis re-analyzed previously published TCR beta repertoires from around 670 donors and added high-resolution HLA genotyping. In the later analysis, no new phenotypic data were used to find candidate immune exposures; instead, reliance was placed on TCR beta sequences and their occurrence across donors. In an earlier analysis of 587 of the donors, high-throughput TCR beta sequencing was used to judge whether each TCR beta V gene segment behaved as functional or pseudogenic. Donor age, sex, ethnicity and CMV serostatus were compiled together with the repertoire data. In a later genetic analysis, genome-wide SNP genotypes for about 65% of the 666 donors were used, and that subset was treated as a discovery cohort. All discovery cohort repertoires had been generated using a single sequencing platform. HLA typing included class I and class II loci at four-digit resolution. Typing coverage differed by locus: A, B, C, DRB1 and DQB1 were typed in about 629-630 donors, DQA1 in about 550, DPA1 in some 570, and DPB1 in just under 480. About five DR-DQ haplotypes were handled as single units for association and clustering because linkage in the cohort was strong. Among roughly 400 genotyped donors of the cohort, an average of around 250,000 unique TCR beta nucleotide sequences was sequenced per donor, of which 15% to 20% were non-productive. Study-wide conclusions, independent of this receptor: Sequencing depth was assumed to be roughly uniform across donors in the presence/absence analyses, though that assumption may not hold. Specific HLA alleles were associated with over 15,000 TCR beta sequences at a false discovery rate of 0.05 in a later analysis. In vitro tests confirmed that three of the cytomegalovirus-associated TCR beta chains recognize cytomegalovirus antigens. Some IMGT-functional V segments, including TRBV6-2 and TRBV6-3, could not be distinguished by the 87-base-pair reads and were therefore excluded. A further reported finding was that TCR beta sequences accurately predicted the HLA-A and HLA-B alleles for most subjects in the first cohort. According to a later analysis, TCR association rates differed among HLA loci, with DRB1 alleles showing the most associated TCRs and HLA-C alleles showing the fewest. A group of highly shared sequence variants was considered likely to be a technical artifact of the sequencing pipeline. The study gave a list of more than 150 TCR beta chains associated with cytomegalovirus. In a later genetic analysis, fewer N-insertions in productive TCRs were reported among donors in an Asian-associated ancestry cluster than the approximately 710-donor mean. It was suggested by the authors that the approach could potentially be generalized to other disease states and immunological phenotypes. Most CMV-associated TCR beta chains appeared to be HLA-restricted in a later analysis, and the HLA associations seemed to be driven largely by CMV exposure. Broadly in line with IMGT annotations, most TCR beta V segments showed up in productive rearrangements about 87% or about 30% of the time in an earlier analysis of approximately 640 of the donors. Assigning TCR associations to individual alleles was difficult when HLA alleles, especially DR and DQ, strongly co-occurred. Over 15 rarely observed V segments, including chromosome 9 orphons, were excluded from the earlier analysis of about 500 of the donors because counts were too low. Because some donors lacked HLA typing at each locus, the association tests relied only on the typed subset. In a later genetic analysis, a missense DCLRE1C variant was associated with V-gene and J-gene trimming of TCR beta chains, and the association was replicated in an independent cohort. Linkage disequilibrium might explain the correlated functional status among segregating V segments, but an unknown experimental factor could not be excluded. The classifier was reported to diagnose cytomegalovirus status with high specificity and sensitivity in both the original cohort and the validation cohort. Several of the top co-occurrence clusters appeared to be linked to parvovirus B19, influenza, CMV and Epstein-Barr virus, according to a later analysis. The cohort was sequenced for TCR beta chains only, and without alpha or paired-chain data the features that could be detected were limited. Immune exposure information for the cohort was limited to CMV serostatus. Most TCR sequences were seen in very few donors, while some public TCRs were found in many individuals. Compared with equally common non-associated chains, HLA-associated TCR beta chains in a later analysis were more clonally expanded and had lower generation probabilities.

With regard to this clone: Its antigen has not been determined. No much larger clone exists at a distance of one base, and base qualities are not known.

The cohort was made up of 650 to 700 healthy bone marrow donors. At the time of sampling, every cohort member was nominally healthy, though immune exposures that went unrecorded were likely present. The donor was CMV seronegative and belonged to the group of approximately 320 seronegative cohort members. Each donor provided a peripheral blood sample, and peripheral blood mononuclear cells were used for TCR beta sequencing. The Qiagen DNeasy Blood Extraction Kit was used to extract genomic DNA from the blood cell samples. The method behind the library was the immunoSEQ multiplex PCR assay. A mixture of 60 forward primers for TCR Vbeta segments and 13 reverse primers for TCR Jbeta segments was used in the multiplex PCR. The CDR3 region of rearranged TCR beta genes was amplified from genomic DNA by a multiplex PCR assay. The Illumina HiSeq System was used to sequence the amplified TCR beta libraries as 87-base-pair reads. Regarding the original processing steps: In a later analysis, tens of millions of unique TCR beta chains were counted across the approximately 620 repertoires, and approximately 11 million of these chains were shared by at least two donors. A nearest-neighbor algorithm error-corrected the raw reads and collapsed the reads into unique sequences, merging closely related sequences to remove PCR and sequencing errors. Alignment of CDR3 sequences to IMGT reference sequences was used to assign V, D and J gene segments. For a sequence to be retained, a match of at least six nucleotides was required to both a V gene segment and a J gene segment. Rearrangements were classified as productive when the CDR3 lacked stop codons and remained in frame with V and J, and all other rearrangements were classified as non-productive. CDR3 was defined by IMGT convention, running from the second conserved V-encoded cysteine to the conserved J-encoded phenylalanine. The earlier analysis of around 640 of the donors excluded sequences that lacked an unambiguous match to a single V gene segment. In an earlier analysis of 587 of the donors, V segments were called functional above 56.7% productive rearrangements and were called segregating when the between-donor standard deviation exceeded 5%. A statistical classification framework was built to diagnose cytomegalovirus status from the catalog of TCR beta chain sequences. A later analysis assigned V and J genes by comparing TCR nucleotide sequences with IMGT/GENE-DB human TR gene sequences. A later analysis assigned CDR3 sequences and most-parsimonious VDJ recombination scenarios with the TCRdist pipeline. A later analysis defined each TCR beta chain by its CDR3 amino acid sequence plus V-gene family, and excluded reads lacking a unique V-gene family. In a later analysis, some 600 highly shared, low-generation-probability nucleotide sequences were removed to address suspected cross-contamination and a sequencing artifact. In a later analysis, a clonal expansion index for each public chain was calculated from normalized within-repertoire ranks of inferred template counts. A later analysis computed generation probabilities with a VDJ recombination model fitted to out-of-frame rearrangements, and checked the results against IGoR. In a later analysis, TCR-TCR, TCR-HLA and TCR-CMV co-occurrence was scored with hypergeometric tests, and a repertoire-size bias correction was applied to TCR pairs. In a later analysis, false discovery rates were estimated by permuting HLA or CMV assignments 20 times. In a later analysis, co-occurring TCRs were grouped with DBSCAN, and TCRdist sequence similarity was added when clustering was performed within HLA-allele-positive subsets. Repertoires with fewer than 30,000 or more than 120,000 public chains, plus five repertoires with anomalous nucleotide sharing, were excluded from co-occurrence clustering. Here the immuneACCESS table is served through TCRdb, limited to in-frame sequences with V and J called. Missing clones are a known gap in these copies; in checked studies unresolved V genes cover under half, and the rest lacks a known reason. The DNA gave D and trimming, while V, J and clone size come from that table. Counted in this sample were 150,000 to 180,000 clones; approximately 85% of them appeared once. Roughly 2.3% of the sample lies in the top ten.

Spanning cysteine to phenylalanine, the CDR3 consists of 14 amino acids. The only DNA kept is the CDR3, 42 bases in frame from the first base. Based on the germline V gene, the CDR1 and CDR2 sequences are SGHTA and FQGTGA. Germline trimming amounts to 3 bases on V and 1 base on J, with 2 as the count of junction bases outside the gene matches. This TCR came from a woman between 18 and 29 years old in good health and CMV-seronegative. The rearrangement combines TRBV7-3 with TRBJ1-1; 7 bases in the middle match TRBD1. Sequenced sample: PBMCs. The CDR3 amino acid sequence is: CASSLQGGNTEAFF. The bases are TGTGCCAGCAGCTTGCAGGGGGGGAACACTGAAGCTTTCTTT. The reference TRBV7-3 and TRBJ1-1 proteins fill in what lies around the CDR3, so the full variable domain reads GAGVSQTPSNKVTEKGKYVELRCDPISGHTALYWYRQSLGQGPEFLIYFQGTGAADDSGLPNDRFFAVRPEGSVSTLKIQRTERGDSAVYLCASSLQGGNTEAFFGQGTRLTVV.